These T cell receptor beta chains were read from a single sample in a study of blood T cell repertoires in COVID-19. Only in-frame clones appear in the TCRdb table, and some are missing; sequencing was by immunoSEQ multiplex PCR. Here the sample spans approximately 380,000 clones, roughly 85% being singletons. The sequencing sample was made of peripheral blood. Source of these receptors: a woman aged 18-29 years with acute or convalescent COVID-19. Both conserved end residues are part of each CDR3. The order of the fields is J gene, V gene, clone size, D gene, CDR3 DNA, CDR3 protein. A D gene is named only where the DNA matches it firmly. Clone size is not always given. Where it is, it says once, few, many or a class for expanded clones.

TRBJ2-2	TRBV5-1	NA	TRBD2	TGCGCCAGCAGCTTGACGGGAGGGTCGACCGGGGAGCTGTTTTTT	CASSLTGGSTGELFF
TRBJ2-1	TRBV6-7	NA	TRBD1	TGTGCCAGCAGTTACTGGGAATCAATCCCTTTCTCGGGACAGGGGGCATGTGAGCAGTTCTTC	CASSYWESIPFSGQGACEQFF
TRBJ1-1	TRBV3-1/TRBV3-2	NA	TRBD1	TGTGCCAGCAGCCAATGGACAGGGACGAACACTGAAGCTTTCTTT	CASSQWTGTNTEAFF
TRBJ2-3	TRBV24-1	NA	NA	TGTGCCACCAGTAACAACAGGGACCCAGATACGCAGTATTTT	CATSNNRDPDTQYF
TRBJ2-7	TRBV11-2	NA	TRBD2	TGTGCCAGCAGCTTGGGCGGGGGGATAGGCTACGAGCAGTACTTC	CASSLGGGIGYEQYF
TRBJ2-6	TRBV24-1	NA	NA	TGTGCCACCAGTGATTTTCTCCTCTTAGGGGGTGTTTCTGGGGCCAACGTCCTGACTTTC	CATSDFLLLGGVSGANVLTF
TRBJ2-3	TRBV11-3	once	NA	TGTGCCAGCAGCCCAGGTGCGGGAAGTGTGACAGATACGCAGTATTTT	CASSPGAGSVTDTQYF
TRBJ2-2	TRBV24-1	NA	NA	TGTGCCACCAGTGACCCTAACACCGGGGAGCTGTTTTTT	CATSDPNTGELFF
TRBJ2-3	TRBV27	NA	TRBD1	TGTGCCAGCAGTGGAACAGGGGGAGATACGCAGTATTTT	CASSGTGGDTQYF
TRBJ1-5	TRBV7-9	NA	NA	TGTGCCAGCACCTCAGCAGGTCAGCCCCAGCATTTT	CASTSAGQPQHF
TRBJ2-7	TRBV11-3	NA	TRBD1	TGTGCCAGCAGCCGGACAGGGTACGGCGAGCAGTACTTC	CASSRTGYGEQYF
TRBJ1-4	TRBV11-3	NA	NA	TGTGCCAGCAGCTTAGACCGACGGAGGGGAAGTCGGGCCTCTAATGAAAAACTGTTTTTT	CASSLDRRRGSRASNEKLFF
TRBJ1-4	TRBV5-1	NA	NA	TGCGCCAGCAGCTTTTTCAGTGCAACTAATGAAAAACTGTTTTTT	CASSFFSATNEKLFF
TRBJ2-7	TRBV2	NA	NA	TGTGCCAGCCTGGCAGGGACCTACGAGCAGTACTTC	CASLAGTYEQYF
TRBJ2-1	TRBV5-1	NA	TRBD1	TGCGCCAGCAGCAAGGGACAGGGTTGGGGGAATGAGCAGTTCTTC	CASSKGQGWGNEQFF
TRBJ2-7	TRBV6-5	NA	TRBD2	TGTGCCAGCAGTTACTCGATCCAGGGAGGGGTCTACGAGCAGTACTTC	CASSYSIQGGVYEQYF
TRBJ2-5	TRBV14	NA	NA	TGTGCCAGCAGCCAGACAGCACAAGAGACCCAGTACTTC	CASSQTAQETQYF
TRBJ1-4	TRBV11-2	NA	NA	TGTGCCAGCAGCAAAAACAGGAGGGATGAAAAACTGTTTTTT	CASSKNRRDEKLFF
TRBJ1-2	TRBV6-5	NA	NA	TGTGCCAGCAGCGCGGACAGCTATGGCTACACCTTC	CASSADSYGYTF
TRBJ2-7	TRBV19	NA	TRBD1	TGTGCCAGTAGTAGACAAGGGGGACAGGGACCCTACGAGCAGTACTTC	CASSRQGGQGPYEQYF
TRBJ2-7	TRBV7-9	few	TRBD2	TGTGCCAGCAGCTTAGATAGCGCTAGCGGGTCCTACGAGCAGTACTTC	CASSLDSASGSYEQYF
TRBJ1-1	TRBV9	few	NA	TGTGCCAGCAGCGGTGGAGGGAACACTGAAGCTTTCTTT	CASSGGGNTEAFF
TRBJ2-3	TRBV6-5	once	TRBD1	TGTGCCAGCAGTCGACAGGGGGATTATACGCAGTATTTT	CASSRQGDYTQYF
TRBJ1-3	TRBV7-2	NA	NA	TGTGCCAGCAGCCCGTCCGACATCGGAAACACCATATATTTT	CASSPSDIGNTIYF
TRBJ1-2	TRBV6-5	NA	NA	TGTGCCAGCAGTTATATGGGCGGCTACACCTTC	CASSYMGGYTF
TRBJ2-2	TRBV24-1	NA	TRBD1	TGTGCCACCACGACCGGGACAGGGTCAACCGGGGAGCTGTTTTTT	CATTTGTGSTGELFF
TRBJ1-4	TRBV10-1	NA	TRBD1	TGCGCCAGCAGTGAGGGACAGGGGGCTAATGAAAAACTGTTTTTT	CASSEGQGANEKLFF
TRBJ2-2	TRBV25-1	NA	NA	TGTGCCAGCAGTGCGGGACTGGGGGGGGAGCTGTTTTTT	CASSAGLGGELFF
TRBJ1-5	TRBV10-2	NA	TRBD1	TGCGCCAGCAGTGAGGGTGTGGGGACAGGTGGTCAGCCCCAGCATTTT	CASSEGVGTGGQPQHF